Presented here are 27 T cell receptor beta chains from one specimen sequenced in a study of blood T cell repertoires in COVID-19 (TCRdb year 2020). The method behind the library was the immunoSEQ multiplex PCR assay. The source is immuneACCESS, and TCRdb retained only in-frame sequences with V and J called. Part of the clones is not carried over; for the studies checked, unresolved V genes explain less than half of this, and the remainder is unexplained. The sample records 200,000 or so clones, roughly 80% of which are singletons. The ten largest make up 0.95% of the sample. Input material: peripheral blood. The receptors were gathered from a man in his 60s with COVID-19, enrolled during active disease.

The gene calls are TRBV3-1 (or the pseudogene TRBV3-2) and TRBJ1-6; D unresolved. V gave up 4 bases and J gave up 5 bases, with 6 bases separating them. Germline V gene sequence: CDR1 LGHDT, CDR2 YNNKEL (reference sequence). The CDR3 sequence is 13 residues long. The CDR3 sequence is CASSPVNNSPLHF. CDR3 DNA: TGTGCCAGCAGCCCTGTAAATAATTCACCCCTCCACTTT.

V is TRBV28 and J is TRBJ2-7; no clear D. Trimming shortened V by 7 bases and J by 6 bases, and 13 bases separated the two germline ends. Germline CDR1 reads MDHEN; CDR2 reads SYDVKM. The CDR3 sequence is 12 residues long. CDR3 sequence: CASTQQVGEQYF. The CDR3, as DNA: TGTGCCAGCACACAGCAGGTTGGCGAGCAGTACTTC.

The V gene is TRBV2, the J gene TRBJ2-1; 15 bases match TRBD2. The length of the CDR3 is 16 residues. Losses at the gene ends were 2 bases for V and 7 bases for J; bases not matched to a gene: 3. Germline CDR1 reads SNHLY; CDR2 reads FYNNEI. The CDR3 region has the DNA TGTGCCAGCAGTGAATCCGGGACTAGCGGGAGGAATGAGCAGTTCTTC. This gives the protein CASSESGTSGRNEQFF.

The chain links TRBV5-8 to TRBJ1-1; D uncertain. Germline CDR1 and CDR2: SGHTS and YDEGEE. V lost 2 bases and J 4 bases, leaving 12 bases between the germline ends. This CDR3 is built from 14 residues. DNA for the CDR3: TGTGCCAGCAGCTTCCCCGAATCCGGCACTGAAGCTTTCTTT. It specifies CASSFPESGTEAFF.

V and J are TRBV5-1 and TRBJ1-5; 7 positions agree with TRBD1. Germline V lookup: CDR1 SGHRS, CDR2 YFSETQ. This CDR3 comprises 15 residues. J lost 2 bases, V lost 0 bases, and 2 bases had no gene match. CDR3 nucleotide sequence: TGCGCCAGCAGCTTGGATGGGACAGGCAATCAGCCCCAGCATTTT. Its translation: CASSLDGTGNQPQHF. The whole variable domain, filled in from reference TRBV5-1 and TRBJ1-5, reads KAGVTQTPRYLIKTRGQQVTLSCSPISGHRSVSWYQQTPGQGLQFLFEYFSETQRNKGNFPGRFSGRQFSNSRSEMNVSTLELGDSALYLCASSLDGTGNQPQHFGDGTRLSIL.

CDR3 DNA sequence: TGTGCCACCAGTGATGCTGACAGTTATGGCTACACCTTC. Its translation: CATSDADSYGYTF. V usage is TRBV24-1 and J usage is TRBJ1-2; maybe TRBD1 (5 bases). Germline values: CDR1 KGHDR, CDR2 SFDVKD. The CDR3 covers 13 residues. V lost 3 bases to trimming and J lost 5 bases, with 9 bases between them.

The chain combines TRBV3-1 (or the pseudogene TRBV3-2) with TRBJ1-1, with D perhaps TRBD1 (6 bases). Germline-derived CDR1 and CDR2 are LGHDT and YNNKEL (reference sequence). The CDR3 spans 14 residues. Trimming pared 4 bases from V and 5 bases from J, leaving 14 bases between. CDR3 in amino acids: CASSPGDLGTEAFF. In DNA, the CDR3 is TGTGCCAGCAGCCCAGGGGACCTGGGGACTGAAGCTTTCTTT.

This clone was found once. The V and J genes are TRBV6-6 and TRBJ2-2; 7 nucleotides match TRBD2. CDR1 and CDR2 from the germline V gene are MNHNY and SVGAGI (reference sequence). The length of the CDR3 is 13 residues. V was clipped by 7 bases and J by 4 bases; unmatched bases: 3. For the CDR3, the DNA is TGTGCCAGCACAACGGGGGGCACCGGGGAGCTGTTTTTT. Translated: CASTTGGTGELFF.

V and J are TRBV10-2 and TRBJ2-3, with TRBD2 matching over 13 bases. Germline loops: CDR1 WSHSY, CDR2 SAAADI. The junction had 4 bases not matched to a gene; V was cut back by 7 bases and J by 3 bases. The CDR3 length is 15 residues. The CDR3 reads CASTSGLAGTDTQYF. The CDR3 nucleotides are TGCGCCAGCACCTCGGGACTAGCGGGAACAGATACGCAGTATTTT.

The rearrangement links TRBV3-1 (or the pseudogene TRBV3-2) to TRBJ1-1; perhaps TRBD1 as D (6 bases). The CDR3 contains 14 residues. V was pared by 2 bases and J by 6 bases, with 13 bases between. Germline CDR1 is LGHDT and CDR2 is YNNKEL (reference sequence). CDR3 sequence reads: CASSQQGYQSEAFF. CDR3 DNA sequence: TGTGCCAGCAGCCAACAGGGGTACCAATCTGAAGCTTTCTTT.

The CDR3 DNA sequence: TGTGCCAGCAGTGGGACTAGCGCCTCGAACACCGGGGAGCTGTTTTTT. Translated, it gives CASSGTSASNTGELFF. The chain uses TRBV7-9 and TRBJ2-2; TRBD2 matches 10 bases. Germline CDR1 SEHNR, CDR2 FQNEAQ (reference sequence). The CDR3 sequence is 16 residues long. Trimming cost V 6 bases and J 0 bases; bases outside gene matches: 4.

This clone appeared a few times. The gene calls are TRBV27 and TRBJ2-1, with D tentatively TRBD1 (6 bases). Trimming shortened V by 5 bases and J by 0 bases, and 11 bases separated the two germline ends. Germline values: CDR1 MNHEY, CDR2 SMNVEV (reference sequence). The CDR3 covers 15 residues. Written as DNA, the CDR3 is TGTGCCAGCAGTGTTACAGGGTTCTCCTACAATGAGCAGTTCTTC. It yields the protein CASSVTGFSYNEQFF.

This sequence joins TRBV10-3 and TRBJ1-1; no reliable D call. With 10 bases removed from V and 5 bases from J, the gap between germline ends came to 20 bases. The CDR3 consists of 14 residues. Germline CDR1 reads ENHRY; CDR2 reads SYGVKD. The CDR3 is CATSHTVHGTEAFF. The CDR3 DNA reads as TGTGCCACATCACACACGGTTCACGGGACTGAAGCTTTCTTT.

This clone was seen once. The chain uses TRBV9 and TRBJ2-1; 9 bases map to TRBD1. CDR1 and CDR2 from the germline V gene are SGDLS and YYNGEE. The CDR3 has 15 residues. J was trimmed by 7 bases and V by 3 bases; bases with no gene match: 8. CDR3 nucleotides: TGTGCCAGCAGCGCCGGAACAGGGGGCGGGAATGAGCAGTTCTTC. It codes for CASSAGTGGGNEQFF.

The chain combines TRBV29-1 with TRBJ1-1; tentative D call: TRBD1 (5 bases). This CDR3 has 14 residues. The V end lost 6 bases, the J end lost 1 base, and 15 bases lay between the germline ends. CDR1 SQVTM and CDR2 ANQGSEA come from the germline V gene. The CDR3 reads CSVLLGAANTEAFF. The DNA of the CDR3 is TGCAGCGTCCTCCTAGGGGCAGCGAACACTGAAGCTTTCTTT.

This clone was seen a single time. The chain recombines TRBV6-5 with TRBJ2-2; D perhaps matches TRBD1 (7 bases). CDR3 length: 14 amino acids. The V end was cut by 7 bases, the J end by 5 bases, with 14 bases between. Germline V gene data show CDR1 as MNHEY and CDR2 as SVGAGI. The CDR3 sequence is CASIFQGGTGELFF. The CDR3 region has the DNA TGTGCCAGCATTTTTCAGGGGGGTACCGGGGAGCTGTTTTTT.

The CDR3 coding sequence is TGTGCCAGCATCAAAAGGGGCGGACAGGGGGCGGGAGAGACCCAGTACTTC. Translation gives CASIKRGGQGAGETQYF. The rearrangement joins TRBV21-1 to TRBJ2-5; the table's D gene call, TRBD1, was not cross checked with the DNA. TRBV21-1 is described as a pseudogene. The CDR3 runs to 17 residues.

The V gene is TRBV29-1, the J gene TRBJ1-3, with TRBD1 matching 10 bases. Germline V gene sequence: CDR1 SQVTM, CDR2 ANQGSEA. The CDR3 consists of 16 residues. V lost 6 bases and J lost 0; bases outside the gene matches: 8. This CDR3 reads CSVAPGQGTSGNTIYF. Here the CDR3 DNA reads TGCAGCGTGGCCCCGGGACAGGGGACCTCTGGAAACACCATATATTTT.

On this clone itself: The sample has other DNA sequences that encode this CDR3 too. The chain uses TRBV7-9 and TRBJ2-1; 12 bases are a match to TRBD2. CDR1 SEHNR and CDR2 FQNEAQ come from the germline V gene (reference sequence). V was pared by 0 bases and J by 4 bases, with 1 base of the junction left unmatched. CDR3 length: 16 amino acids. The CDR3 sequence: CASSLAGTSGYNEQFF. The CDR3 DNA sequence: TGTGCCAGCAGCTTAGCGGGGACTAGCGGGTACAATGAGCAGTTCTTC. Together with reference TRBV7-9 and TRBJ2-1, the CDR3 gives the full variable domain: DTGVSQNPRHKITKRGQNVTFRCDPISEHNRLYWYRQTLGQGPEFLTYFQNEAQLEKSRLLSDRFSAERPKGSFSTLEIQRTEQGDSAMYLCASSLAGTSGYNEQFFGPGTRLTVL.

The CDR3 sequence is CASSHPGQGARGSTEAFF. CDR3 nucleotide sequence: TGTGCCAGTAGTCATCCCGGACAGGGGGCGCGGGGTTCCACTGAAGCTTTCTTT. The V gene is TRBV19, the J gene TRBJ1-1; TRBD1 aligns across 11 bases. J lost 4 bases, V lost 5 bases, and 15 bases had no gene match. The CDR3 contains 18 residues. CDR1 LNHDA and CDR2 SQIVND come from the germline V gene (reference sequence).

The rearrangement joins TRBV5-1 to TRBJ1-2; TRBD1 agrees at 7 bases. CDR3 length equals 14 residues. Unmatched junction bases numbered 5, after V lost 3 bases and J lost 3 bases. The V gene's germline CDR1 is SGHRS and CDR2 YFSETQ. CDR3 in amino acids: CASSWDRGDYGYTF. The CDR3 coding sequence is TGCGCCAGCAGCTGGGACAGAGGGGACTATGGCTACACCTTC. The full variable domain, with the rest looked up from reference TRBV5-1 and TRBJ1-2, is KAGVTQTPRYLIKTRGQQVTLSCSPISGHRSVSWYQQTPGQGLQFLFEYFSETQRNKGNFPGRFSGRQFSNSRSEMNVSTLELGDSALYLCASSWDRGDYGYTFGSGTRLTVV.

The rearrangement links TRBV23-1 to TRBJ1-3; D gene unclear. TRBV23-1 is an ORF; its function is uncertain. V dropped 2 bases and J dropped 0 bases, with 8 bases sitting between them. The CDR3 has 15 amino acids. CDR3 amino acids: CASSQTEVSGNTIYF. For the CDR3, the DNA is TGCGCCAGCAGTCAAACGGAGGTCTCTGGAAACACCATATATTTT.

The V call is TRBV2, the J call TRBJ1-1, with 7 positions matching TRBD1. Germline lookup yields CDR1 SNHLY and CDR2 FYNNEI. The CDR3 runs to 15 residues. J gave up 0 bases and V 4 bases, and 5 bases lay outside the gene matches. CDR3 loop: CASSVLDRLNTEAFF. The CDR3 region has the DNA TGTGCCAGCAGTGTTTTGGACAGGCTGAACACTGAAGCTTTCTTT.

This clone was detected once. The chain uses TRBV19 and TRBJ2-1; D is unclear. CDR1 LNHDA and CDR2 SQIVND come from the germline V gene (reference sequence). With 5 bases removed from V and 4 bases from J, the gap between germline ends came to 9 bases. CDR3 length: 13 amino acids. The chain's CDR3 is CASSDSSYNEQFF. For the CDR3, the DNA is TGTGCCAGTAGTGATAGTTCGTACAATGAGCAGTTCTTC.

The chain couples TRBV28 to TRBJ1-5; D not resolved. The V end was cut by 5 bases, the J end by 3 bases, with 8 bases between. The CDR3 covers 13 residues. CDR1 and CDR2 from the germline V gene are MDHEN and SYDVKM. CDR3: CASSNSYNQPQHF. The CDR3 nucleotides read TGTGCCAGCAGTAACAGCTACAATCAGCCCCAGCATTTT.

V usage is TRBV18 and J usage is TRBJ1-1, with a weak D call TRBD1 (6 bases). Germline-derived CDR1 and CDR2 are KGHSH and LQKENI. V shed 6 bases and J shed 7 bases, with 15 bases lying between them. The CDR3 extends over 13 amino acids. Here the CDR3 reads CASSGRDRIEAFF. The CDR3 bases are TGTGCCAGCTCGGGGAGAGACAGGATTGAAGCTTTCTTT.

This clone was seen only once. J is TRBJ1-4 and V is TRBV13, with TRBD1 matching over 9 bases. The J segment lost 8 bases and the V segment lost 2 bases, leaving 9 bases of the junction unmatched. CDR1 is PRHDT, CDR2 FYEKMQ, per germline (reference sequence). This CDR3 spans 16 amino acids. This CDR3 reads CASSLKAGQGMEKLFF. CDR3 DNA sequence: TGTGCCAGCAGCTTAAAAGCGGGACAGGGAATGGAAAAACTGTTTTTT. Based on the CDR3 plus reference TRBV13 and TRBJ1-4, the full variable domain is AAGVIQSPRHLIKEKRETATLKCYPIPRHDTVYWYQQGPGQDPQFLISFYEKMQSDKGSIPDRFSAQQFSDYHSELNMSSLELGDSALYFCASSLKAGQGMEKLFFGSGTQLSVL.